The 2 T cell receptor beta chains listed next were all sequenced from one sample in a study of beta chain features in type 1 diabetes. The investigators reverse transcribed all of the isolated RNA, so they sequenced expressed TCRB transcripts. Data came from immunoSEQ multiplex PCR; TCRdb stores just in-frame clones and leaves some out. The sample has roughly 230,000 clones, roughly 9.6% seen once; the top ten hold less than 0.035%. Source material: naive CD4+ T cells from blood. Receptor source: a woman under 30 in good health.

V and J are TRBV27 and TRBJ2-1; D gene unclear. The CDR3 consists of 15 residues. Per germline, CDR1 MNHEY and CDR2 SMNVEV (reference sequence). V lost 3 bases and J lost 4, with 13 bases in between. In DNA form, the CDR3 reads TGTGCCAGCAGTTTTTTACCTACTGGTTACAATGAGCAGTTCTTC. It specifies CASSFLPTGYNEQFF.

The rearrangement joins TRBV6-6 to TRBJ2-7; D might be TRBD1 (7 bases). V was cut by 5 bases and J by 3 bases, with 11 bases left in between. Germline-derived CDR1 and CDR2 are MNHNY and SVGAGI (reference sequence). The CDR3 runs to 13 residues. In DNA form, the CDR3 reads TGTGCCAGCAGTCTTCAGGGGGGCTACGAGCAGTACTTC. Its translation is CASSLQGGYEQYF.